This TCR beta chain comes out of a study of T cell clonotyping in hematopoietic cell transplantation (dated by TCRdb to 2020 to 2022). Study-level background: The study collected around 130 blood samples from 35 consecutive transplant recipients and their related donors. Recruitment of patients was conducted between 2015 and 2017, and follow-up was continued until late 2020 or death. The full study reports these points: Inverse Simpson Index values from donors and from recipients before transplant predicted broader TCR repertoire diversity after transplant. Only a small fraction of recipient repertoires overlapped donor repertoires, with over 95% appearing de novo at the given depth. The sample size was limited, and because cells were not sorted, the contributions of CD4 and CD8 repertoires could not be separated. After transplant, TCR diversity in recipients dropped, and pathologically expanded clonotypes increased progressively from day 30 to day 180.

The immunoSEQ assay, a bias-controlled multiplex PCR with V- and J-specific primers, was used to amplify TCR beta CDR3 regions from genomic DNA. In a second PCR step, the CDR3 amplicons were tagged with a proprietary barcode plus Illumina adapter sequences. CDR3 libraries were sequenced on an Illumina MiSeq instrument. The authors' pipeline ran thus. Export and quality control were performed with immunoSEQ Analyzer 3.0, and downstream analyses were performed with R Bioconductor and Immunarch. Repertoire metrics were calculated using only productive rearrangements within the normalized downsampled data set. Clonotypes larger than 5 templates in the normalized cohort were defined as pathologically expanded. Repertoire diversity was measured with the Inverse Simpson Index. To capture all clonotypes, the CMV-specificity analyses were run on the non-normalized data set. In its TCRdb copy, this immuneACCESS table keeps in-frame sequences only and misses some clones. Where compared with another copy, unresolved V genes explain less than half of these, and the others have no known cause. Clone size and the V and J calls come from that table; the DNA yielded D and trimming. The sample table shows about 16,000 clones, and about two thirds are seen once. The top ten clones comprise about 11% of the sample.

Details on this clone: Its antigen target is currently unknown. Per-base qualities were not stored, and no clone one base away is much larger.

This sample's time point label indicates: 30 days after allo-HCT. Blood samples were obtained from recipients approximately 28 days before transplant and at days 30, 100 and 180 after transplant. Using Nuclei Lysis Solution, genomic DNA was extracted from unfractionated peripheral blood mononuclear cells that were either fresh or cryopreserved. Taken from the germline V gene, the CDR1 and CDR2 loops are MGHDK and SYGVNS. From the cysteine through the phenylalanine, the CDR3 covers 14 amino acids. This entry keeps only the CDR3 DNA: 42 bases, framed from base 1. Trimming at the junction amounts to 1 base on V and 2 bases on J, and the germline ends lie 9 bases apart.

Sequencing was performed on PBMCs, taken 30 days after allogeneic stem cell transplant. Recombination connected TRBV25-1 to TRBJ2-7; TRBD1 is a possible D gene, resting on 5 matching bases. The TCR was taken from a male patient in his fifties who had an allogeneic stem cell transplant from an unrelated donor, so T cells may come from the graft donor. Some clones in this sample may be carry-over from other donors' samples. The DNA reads TGTGCCAGCAGTGAATCAGGGTATGCCTACGAGCAGTACTTC. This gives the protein CASSESGYAYEQYF.